This is a list of T cell receptor beta chains from one sample in a study of blood T cell repertoires in COVID-19. Clones were sequenced by immunoSEQ multiplex PCR, and TCRdb holds only the in-frame ones, with some missing. There are under 300,000 clones in the sample; around nine tenths occur only once, and approximately 2% lies in the top ten. The sequenced sample was PBMCs or T cells enriched from blood (not recorded which). The receptors originated from a woman under 30 who had recovered from COVID-19. CDR3s include the opening cysteine and the closing phenylalanine or tryptophan. The D gene is left open where the match is weak. Where a row states a size, it is once, few, many or the class of an expanded clone; other rows omit it.

j_call	v_call	clone_size	cdr3_length	d_call	cdr3_nt	cdr3_aa
TRBJ1-5	TRBV10-3	NA	16	TRBD1	TGTGCCATCAGTGAGGCGGGACAGACTAGCAATCAGCCCCAGCATTTT	CAISEAGQTSNQPQHF
TRBJ1-2	TRBV6-2/TRBV6-3	NA	16	NA	TGTGCCAGCAGTGGGGCTCGGGGGGGCGCGGTCTATGGCTACACCTTC	CASSGARGGAVYGYTF
TRBJ1-1	TRBV3-1/TRBV3-2	NA	14	NA	TGTGCCAGCAGCCAGCGTCAGGTTAAAACTGAAGCTTTCTTT	CASSQRQVKTEAFF
TRBJ1-4	TRBV5-5	few	15	NA	TGTGCCAGCAGCTTATCCTCGGTGGCTAATGAAAAACTGTTTTTT	CASSLSSVANEKLFF
TRBJ1-2	TRBV19	NA	17	TRBD1	TGTGCCAGTAGTGCCCGAACCGGGACAGGGGGCTACTATGGCTACACCTTC	CASSARTGTGGYYGYTF
TRBJ1-2	TRBV3-1/TRBV3-2	NA	14	TRBD1	TGTGCCAGCAGCTCCGACAACAGGGGGCGCGGCTACACCTTC	CASSSDNRGRGYTF
TRBJ2-2	TRBV7-9	NA	16	TRBD1	TGTGCCAGCAGACTACACGGGACAGGGAACACCGGGGAGCTGTTTTTT	CASRLHGTGNTGELFF
TRBJ1-4	TRBV6-5	NA	14	NA	TGTGCCAGCAAACTACAGGAGAATTTTGAAAAACTGTTTTTT	CASKLQENFEKLFF
TRBJ1-5	TRBV7-9	few	14	NA	TGTGCCAGCAGTTCCAAAAACAGGGACCAGCCCCAGCATTTT	CASSSKNRDQPQHF
TRBJ1-1	TRBV6-5	NA	15	NA	TGTGCCAGCGCTACGATGGACACCATGAACACTGAAGCTTTCTTT	CASATMDTMNTEAFF
TRBJ2-2	TRBV19	NA	13	TRBD2	TGTGCCAGTAGCTCTGCGGGGGGAAGGGAGCTGTTTTTT	CASSSAGGRELFF
TRBJ2-2	TRBV7-3	few	16	TRBD1	TGTGCCAGCAGCTTCCAGGGGGCCGGGAACACCGGGGAGCTGTTTTTT	CASSFQGAGNTGELFF
TRBJ1-5	TRBV28	NA	15	TRBD1	TGTGCCAGCAGTTGGACCGGACAGGGGAGTCAGCCCCAGCATTTT	CASSWTGQGSQPQHF
TRBJ2-2	TRBV11-3	few	16	TRBD1	TGTGCCAGCAGCCCAGGCAGGGGGCGAGGGACCGGGGAGCTGTTTTTT	CASSPGRGRGTGELFF
TRBJ2-2	TRBV3-1/TRBV3-2	NA	18	TRBD2	TGTGCCAGCAGCCACCTCCTTCTAGCGGGAGCGAACACCGGGGAGCTGTTTTTT	CASSHLLLAGANTGELFF
TRBJ1-3	TRBV7-9	NA	14	TRBD1	TGTGCCAGCCGCGGACAGGGACTGGGAAACACCATATATTTT	CASRGQGLGNTIYF